This TCR beta chain comes out of a study of cytomegalovirus exposure and HLA in healthy donors. In the study overall: A previous analysis identified approximately 120 million unique TCR beta sequences derived from around 200 million T cells. Study-level results: It emerged from a later analysis that several of the most significant clusters appeared to be linked to common viral pathogens. In an earlier analysis, in about 530 donors, most V segments appeared productive either ~90% or ~30% of the time.

Per the germline V gene, CDR1 is SGHRS and CDR2 is YFSETQ. The ends were cut back, 4 bases at V and 3 bases at J, with 23 bases in the middle. The CDR3 spans 17 residues. In regard to this clone: Its antigen is undetermined.

This PCR relied on a set of 60 Vbeta primers and 13 Jbeta primers. The table came from immunoSEQ multiplex PCR; TCRdb's copy has only in-frame clones and leaves some out. The sample includes approximately 140,000 clones, less than 80% of them seen just once. The origin of this receptor is a woman in her forties or fifties in good health and CMV-seropositive. The chain links TRBV5-1 to TRBJ2-7; D not certain. The specimen was PBMCs. The CDR3 sequence: CASSHVFRQVMSYEQYF. The CDR3 nucleotides are TGCGCCAGCAGCCACGTTTTCAGGCAAGTAATGAGCTACGAGCAGTACTTC.